Each of the 17 T cell receptor beta chains below was sequenced from the same sample in a study of T cell repertoires in cytomegalovirus infection. One entry per CDR3 protein, called by TCRdb with MiXCR from the reads. The sample has roughly 730,000 distinct CDR3 sequences, around a third seen once. These receptors have no identified antigens. Sequenced here: cultured PBMCs, sampled from culture after CMV antigen stimulation. The receptors were gathered from a human donor in good health (CMV status not recorded). Some clones in this sample may be carry-over from other donors' samples.

This clonotype has more than one count but fewer than ten. The V gene is TRBV4-1, the J gene TRBJ2-7; D remains unclear. This CDR3 has 14 residues. The germline gives CDR1 MGHRA, CDR2 YSYEKL. The V gene lost 4 bases and the J gene lost 4 bases, with 14 bases spanning the gap. This chain's CDR3 is CASSPLASMYEQYF. CDR3 nucleotide sequence: TGCGCCAGCAGCCCGTTGGCGAGCATGTACGAGCAGTACTTC.

V and J are TRBV7-2 and TRBJ2-2; D ambiguous. V was cut by 5 bases and J by 4 bases, with 11 bases left in between. Germline V lookup: CDR1 SGHTA, CDR2 FQGNSA. The CDR3 length is 14 residues. The CDR3 protein is CASSRDPSTGELFF. Written as DNA, the CDR3 is TGTGCCAGCAGCCGCGACCCGAGCACCGGGGAGCTGTTTTTT.

This clonotype was seen ten or more times. The gene calls are TRBV4-1 and TRBJ2-1; 9 bases agree with TRBD2. CDR1 and CDR2 from the germline V gene are MGHRA and YSYEKL. V lost 0 bases, J lost 8 bases, and 8 bases stayed unmatched. This CDR3 has 16 residues. The CDR3 here is CASSQDAGGPGDEQFF. In DNA, the CDR3 is TGCGCCAGCAGCCAAGATGCGGGGGGGCCTGGTGATGAGCAGTTCTTC.

This clonotype showed up just a few times. This chain joins TRBV6-1 and TRBJ1-6; tentative D call: TRBD1 (5 bases). CDR1 and CDR2 (germline): MNHNS, SASEGT. The V end was cut by 6 bases, the J end by 14 bases, with 17 bases between. The CDR3 totals 13 residues. The CDR3 DNA reads TGTGCCAGCAGGTGGCAGGGAGGGCTGTCCCTCCACTTT. It is translated as CASRWQGGLSLHF.

The rearrangement uses TRBV7-6 and TRBJ1-2, with a possible D match to TRBD1 (6 bases). Germline V gene data show CDR1 as SGHVS and CDR2 as FNYEAQ. V dropped 3 bases and J dropped 1 base, with 12 bases sitting between them. The CDR3 runs 15 residues. DNA of the CDR3: TGTGCCAGCAGCTTTCTACAGGGTTTTAACTATGGCTACACCTTC. It translates to CASSFLQGFNYGYTF.

The chain has TRBV2 and TRBJ1-5; D gene unclear. Trimming cost V 4 bases and J 3 bases, with 4 bases left between them. The germline CDR1 and CDR2 sequences are SNHLY and FYNNEI. This CDR3 contains 12 residues. In nucleotides, the CDR3 is TGTGCCAGCAGTGTGGACAATCAGCCCCAGCATTTT. Protein sequence: CASSVDNQPQHF.

As for this clonotype: The conserved phenylalanine or tryptophan normally closing the CDR3 is absent here, so this likely arose from a read error. The chain has TRBV19 and TRBJ1-2; no clear D gene. CDR3 size: 16 residues. The V and J ends lost 5 bases and 4 bases respectively, with 20 bases between them. The germline CDR1 and CDR2 sequences are LNHDA and SQIVND (reference sequence). CDR3 sequence (DNA): TGTGCCAGTAGTTTAACCCTGATGAAATTTGGCTATGGCTACACCGTC. It encodes CASSLTLMKFGYGYTV.

The chain combines TRBV4-2 with TRBJ2-7; TRBD2 matches at 7 bases. Trimming removed 1 base from V and 2 bases from J; junction bases left unmatched: 5. The CDR3 loop spans 15 amino acids. CDR1 is LGHNA and CDR2 is YNFKEQ in the germline V gene. The CDR3 coding sequence is TGTGCCAGCAGCCAAGGGCTAGCGGTTACCTACGAGCAGTACTTC. It codes for CASSQGLAVTYEQYF.

This clonotype was observed a few times. The gene calls are TRBV11-1 and TRBJ2-5; D may match TRBD1 or TRBD2 (5 bases each). CDR1 and CDR2 from the germline V gene are SGHAT and FQDESV (reference sequence). This CDR3 contains 14 residues. V shed 1 base and J shed 4 bases, with 10 bases lying between them. DNA of the CDR3: TGTGCCAGCAGCTTAGATACGGGGCGAGAGACCCAGTACTTC. Amino acid sequence: CASSLDTGRETQYF.

This clonotype showed up just a few times. The chain links TRBV7-2 to TRBJ2-2; maybe TRBD2 (5 bases). The V gene lost 3 bases and the J gene lost 5 bases, with 13 bases spanning the gap. The CDR3 length is 15 residues. Germline lookup yields CDR1 SGHTA and CDR2 FQGNSA. The CDR3 loop is CASSFEQPGTGELFF. In DNA, the CDR3 is TGTGCCAGCAGCTTTGAACAACCGGGAACCGGGGAGCTGTTTTTT.

Comment on this clonotype: A junction end diverges from the germline sequence, so it may reflect a read error. This chain links TRBV5-3 with TRBJ1-1; TRBD1 is a possible D gene (5 bases). TRBV5-3 is marked as an open reading frame, function uncertain. The CDR3 covers 13 residues. CDR3 coding DNA: TGTGCCAGCAGCTTTGGGGGTAGCGCTGAAGCTTTCTTT. Amino acids: CASSFGGSAEAFF.

V gene TRBV12-3 or TRBV12-4 combines with J gene TRBJ2-7, with 7 positions matching TRBD1. After removal of 5 bases from V and 2 bases from J, the junction contained 6 bases not matched to a gene. The CDR3 is made up of 14 amino acids. CDR3 sequence (DNA): TGTGCCAGCAGTCTCCGGGACAGAGCCTACGAGCAGTACTTC. Translating gives CASSLRDRAYEQYF.

This clonotype was seen just once. The chain is built from TRBV7-6 and TRBJ2-3, with a tentative D call TRBD1 (5 bases). Trimming cost V 1 base and J 7 bases, with 18 bases left between them. Looked up from germline, CDR1 is SGHVS and CDR2 is FNYEAQ. The CDR3 consists of 16 residues. This chain's CDR3 is CASSLEVWGEVNTQYF. CDR3 nucleotides: TGTGCCAGCAGCTTAGAAGTGTGGGGCGAAGTGAATACGCAGTATTTT.

The gene calls are TRBV7-9 and TRBJ1-4; 7 bases agree with TRBD1. CDR3 length: 14 amino acids. Germline V gene sequence: CDR1 SEHNR, CDR2 FQNEAQ (reference sequence). V was pared by 9 bases and J by 4 bases, with 8 bases of the junction left unmatched. The CDR3 is CASHAGQRNEKLFF. In DNA, the CDR3 is TGTGCCAGTCACGCGGGACAGCGTAATGAAAAACTGTTTTTT. The full variable domain, completed using reference TRBV7-9 and TRBJ1-4, is DTGVSQNPRHKITKRGQNVTFRCDPISEHNRLYWYRQTLGQGPEFLTYFQNEAQLEKSRLLSDRFSAERPKGSFSTLEIQRTEQGDSAMYLCASHAGQRNEKLFFGSGTQLSVL.

This clonotype was detected many times. This chain links TRBV6-1 with TRBJ2-5, with D possibly matching TRBD1 (5 bases). Germline V gives CDR1 MNHNS, CDR2 SASEGT. This CDR3 contains 11 residues. Trimming took off 10 bases at V and 4 bases at J, with 10 bases between the two ends. The CDR3: CATLRGETQYF. The CDR3, as DNA: TGTGCCACCCTTAGGGGAGAGACCCAGTACTTC.

The chain couples TRBV12-3 or TRBV12-4 to TRBJ1-4; D might be TRBD1 (5 bases). The V gene lost 3 bases and the J gene lost 10 bases, with 15 bases spanning the gap. The CDR3 totals 14 residues. The CDR3 DNA is TGTGCCAGCAGTTTGTGGCAGGCCCAGGGAAAACTGTTTTTT. As protein: CASSLWQAQGKLFF.

This clonotype came up many times. This sequence joins TRBV10-3 and TRBJ1-1; tentatively, D is TRBD1 (5 bases). The germline V gene encodes CDR1 ENHRY and CDR2 SYGVKD. V was clipped by 0 bases and J by 1 base, with 12 bases between them. The CDR3 covers 16 residues. CDR3 nucleotide sequence: TGTGCCATCAGTGAGTCTGGCAACAGGCGGAACACTGAAGCTTTCTTT. It translates to CAISESGNRRNTEAFF.